The source of this TCR beta chain is a study of blood T cell repertoires in COVID-19. Study summary: Samples taken during acute and convalescent COVID-19 were collected in the United States, Italy and Spain.

The germline gives CDR1 GTSNPN, CDR2 SVGIG (reference sequence). The CDR3 covers 12 residues. J lost 10 bases, V lost 8 bases, and 7 bases had no gene match. The participants were between about 18 and 90 years old and came from about two dozen US areas. Per the original data handling: How many nucleated cells were present was estimated from reference gene primer amplification. Here immunoSEQ multiplex PCR was the method, and the copy in TCRdb shows in-frame clones only, minus some. V and J calls and clone size follow that table, whereas D and trimming were derived from the DNA. The top ten clones hold about 9.4% of a sample with hundreds of thousands of clones, approximately 87% of them seen once.

Sequencing input: PBMCs or T cells enriched from blood (not recorded which). This sequence originates from a woman between 50 and 59 years old who had recovered from COVID-19. This chain links TRBV30 with TRBJ1-6, with TRBD1 matching 8 bases. The CDR3 reads CAAQGAGSPLHF. The CDR3 bases are TGTGCCGCTCAGGGGGCAGGATCACCCCTCCACTTT.